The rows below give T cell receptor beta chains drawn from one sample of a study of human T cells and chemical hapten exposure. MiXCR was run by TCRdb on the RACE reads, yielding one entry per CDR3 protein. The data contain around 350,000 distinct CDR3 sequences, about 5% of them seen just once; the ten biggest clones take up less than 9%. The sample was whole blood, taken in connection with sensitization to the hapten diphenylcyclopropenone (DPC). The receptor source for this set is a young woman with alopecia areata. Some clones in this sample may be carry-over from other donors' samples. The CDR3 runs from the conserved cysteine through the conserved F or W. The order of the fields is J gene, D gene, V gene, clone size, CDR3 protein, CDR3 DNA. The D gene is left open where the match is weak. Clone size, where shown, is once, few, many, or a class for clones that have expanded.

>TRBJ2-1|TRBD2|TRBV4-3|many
CASSQERLGTTDYNEQFF
TGCGCCAGCAGCCAAGAGCGTCTTGGGACTACCGACTACAATGAGCAGTTCTTC
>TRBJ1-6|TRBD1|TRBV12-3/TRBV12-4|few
CATSAQGATSPLHF
TGTGCCACCAGCGCTCAGGGGGCGACTTCACCCCTCCACTTT
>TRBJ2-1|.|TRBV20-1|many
CSAIHGRGLNEQFF
TGCAGTGCTATACACGGACGGGGCCTCAATGAGCAGTTCTTC
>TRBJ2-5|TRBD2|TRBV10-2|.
CASSGSGGSWETQYF
TGCGCCAGCAGTGGAAGCGGGGGATCTTGGGAGACCCAGTACTTC
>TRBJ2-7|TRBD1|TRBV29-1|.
CSAQGDRTYEQYF
TGCAGCGCCCAAGGGGACAGGACCTACGAGCAGTACTTC
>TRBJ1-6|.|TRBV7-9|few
CASSLEEGLGALHF
TGTGCCAGCAGCTTAGAGGAGGGCCTTGGAGCCCTCCACTTT
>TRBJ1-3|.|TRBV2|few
CATLGGSGNTIYF
TGTGCCACCCTGGGGGGGTCTGGAAACACCATATATTTT
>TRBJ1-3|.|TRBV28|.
CASSLFASTSGNTIYF
TGTGCCAGCAGTTTATTCGCGTCTACCTCTGGAAACACCATATATTTT
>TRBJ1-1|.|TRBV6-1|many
CASSAVGQGTAEAFF
TGTGCCAGCAGTGCAGTTGGGCAGGGAACCGCTGAAGCTTTCTTT
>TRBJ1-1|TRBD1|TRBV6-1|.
CASNVEQGARTEAFF
TGTGCCAGCAACGTTGAACAGGGGGCAAGGACTGAAGCTTTCTTT
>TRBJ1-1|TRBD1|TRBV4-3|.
CASSEGGLQGEAFF
TGCGCCAGCAGCGAAGGGGGCCTTCAGGGTGAAGCTTTCTTT
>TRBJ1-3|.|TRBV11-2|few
CAYGLSGNTIYF
TGTGCCTACGGACTCTCTGGAAACACCATATATTTT
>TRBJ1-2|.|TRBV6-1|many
CASSENGYGYTF
TGTGCCAGCAGTGAAAATGGGTATGGCTACACCTTC
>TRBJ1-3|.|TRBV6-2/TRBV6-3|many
CASRESDVSGNTIYF
TGTGCCAGCAGAGAATCGGACGTCTCTGGAAACACCATATATTTT
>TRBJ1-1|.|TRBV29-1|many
CSVMEGFTEAFF
TGCAGCGTCATGGAGGGGTTCACTGAAGCTTTCTTT
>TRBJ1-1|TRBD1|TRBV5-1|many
CASSGWTGNTEAFF
TGCGCCAGCAGCGGATGGACAGGGAACACTGAAGCTTTCTTT
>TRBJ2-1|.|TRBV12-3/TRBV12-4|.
CASSGPAPGQFF
TGTGCCAGCAGTGGTCCAGCCCCGGGGCAGTTCTTC
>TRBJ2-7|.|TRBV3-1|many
CASRTIKRGRGVSEQYF
TGTGCCAGCCGAACAATAAAACGGGGCAGGGGAGTGTCCGAGCAGTACTTC
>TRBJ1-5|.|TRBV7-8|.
CASSLEGRNSNQPQHF
TGTGCCAGCAGCTTAGAGGGCAGAAATAGCAATCAGCCCCAGCATTTT
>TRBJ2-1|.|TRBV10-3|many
CATNGRTVNNEQFF
TGTGCCACGAACGGGCGGACCGTAAACAATGAGCAGTTCTTC
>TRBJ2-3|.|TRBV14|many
CASSPFGLADTQYF
TGTGCCAGCAGCCCGTTCGGTTTGGCAGATACGCAGTATTTT
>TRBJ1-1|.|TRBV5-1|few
CASSLMGRGNTEAFF
TGCGCCAGCAGCTTGATGGGACGGGGGAACACTGAAGCTTTCTTT
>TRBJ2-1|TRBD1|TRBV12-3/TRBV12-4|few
CASSARQGVQISEQFF
TGTGCCAGCAGTGCCCGACAGGGGGTCCAGATTAGTGAGCAGTTCTTC
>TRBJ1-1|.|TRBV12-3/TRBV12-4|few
CASSGSVGSTEAFF
TGTGCCAGCTCGGGGTCGGTCGGCTCCACTGAAGCTTTCTTT
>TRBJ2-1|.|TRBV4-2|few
CASSQDQTQGEQFF
TGTGCCAGCAGCCAAGATCAAACCCAGGGTGAGCAGTTCTTC
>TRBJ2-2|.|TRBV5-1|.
CASSRTTDPKLTGELFF
TGCGCCAGCAGCCGAACCACAGACCCTAAATTGACCGGGGAGCTGTTTTTT
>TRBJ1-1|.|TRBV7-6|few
CASSLAAGSEAFF
TGTGCCAGCAGCTTAGCGGCGGGATCTGAAGCTTTCTTT
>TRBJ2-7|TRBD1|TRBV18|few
CASSQVPGQGEQYF
TGTGCCAGCTCACAAGTCCCGGGACAGGGAGAGCAGTACTTC
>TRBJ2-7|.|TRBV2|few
CASSETFDEQYF
TGTGCCAGCAGTGAGACTTTTGACGAGCAGTACTTC
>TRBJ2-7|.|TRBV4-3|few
CASSQERSTYEQYF
TGCGCCAGCAGCCAAGAAAGATCAACCTACGAGCAGTACTTC
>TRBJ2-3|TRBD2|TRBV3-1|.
CASSQVGGADTQYF
TGTGCCAGCAGCCAAGTGGGAGGGGCAGATACGCAGTATTTT
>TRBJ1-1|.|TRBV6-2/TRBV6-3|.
CASSSDGNTEAFF
TGTGCCAGCAGTTCGGATGGGAACACTGAAGCTTTCTTT
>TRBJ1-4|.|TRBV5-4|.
CASSADIANEKLFF
TGTGCCAGCAGCGCGGACATAGCTAATGAAAAACTGTTTTTT
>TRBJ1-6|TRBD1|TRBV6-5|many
CASSFTQGAESPLHF
TGTGCCAGCAGTTTCACTCAGGGGGCGGAGTCACCCCTCCACTTT
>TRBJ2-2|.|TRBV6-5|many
CASSRRTSGELFF
TGTGCCAGCAGCCGTCGAACAAGCGGGGAGCTGTTTTTT
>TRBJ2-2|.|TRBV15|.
CATSRDKGWGELFF
TGTGCCACCAGCAGAGATAAAGGCTGGGGGGAGCTGTTTTTT